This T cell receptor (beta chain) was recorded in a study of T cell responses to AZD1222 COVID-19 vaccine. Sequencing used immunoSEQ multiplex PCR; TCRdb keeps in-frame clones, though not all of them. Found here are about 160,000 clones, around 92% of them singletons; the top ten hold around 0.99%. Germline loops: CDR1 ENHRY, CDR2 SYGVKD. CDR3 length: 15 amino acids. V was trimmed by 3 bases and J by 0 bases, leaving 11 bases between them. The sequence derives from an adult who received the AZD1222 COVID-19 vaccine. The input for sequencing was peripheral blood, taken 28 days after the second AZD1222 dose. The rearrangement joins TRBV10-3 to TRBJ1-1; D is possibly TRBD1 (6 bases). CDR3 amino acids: CAISERGGLNTEAFF. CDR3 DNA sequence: TGTGCCATCAGTGAAAGGGGGGGCCTGAACACTGAAGCTTTCTTT.